These 4 T cell receptor beta chains were all obtained from the same sample, sequenced in a study of T cells in Graves' hyperthyroidism and ophthalmopathy. The TCR beta CDR3 regions underwent amplification using RNA transcripts as the source. TCR CDR3 regions were first amplified by RT-PCR with HTBI primers. MiXCR was run by TCRdb on the multiplex PCR reads, yielding one entry per CDR3 protein. The table includes about 640,000 distinct CDR3 sequences, roughly 20% detected once. Sequenced: blood. The receptors originated from a man aged 25-40 years with Graves' ophthalmopathy.

This clonotype has just a few counts. The chain links TRBV27 to TRBJ2-7; 10 positions agree with TRBD2. Germline CDR1 reads MNHEY; CDR2 reads SMNVEV (reference sequence). The CDR3 extends over 15 amino acids. Germline trimming cut 6 bases from V and 0 bases from J; bases unmatched to any gene: 5. The DNA for the CDR3 is TGTGCCAGCAGGTCACTAGCGGGGAGCTCCTACGAGCAGTACTTC. As protein: CASRSLAGSSYEQYF.

The V call is TRBV6-1, the J call TRBJ2-1, with D tentatively TRBD2 (6 bases). Trimming removed 3 bases at V and 7 bases at J, with 19 bases between. CDR3 length: 16 residues. Germline V gene lookup returns CDR1 MNHNS and CDR2 SASEGT. CDR3 region: CASSDEDLAFGNEQFF. The CDR3 DNA is TGTGCCAGCAGTGATGAAGATCTAGCGTTCGGGAATGAGCAGTTCTTC.

The chain combines TRBV4-2 with TRBJ1-5; perhaps TRBD1 as D (5 bases). Germline V gives CDR1 LGHNA, CDR2 YNFKEQ. This CDR3 region has 14 residues. Trimming took 1 base from V and 6 from J, leaving 10 bases between them. Here the CDR3 reads CASSQVGVGQPQHF. DNA for the CDR3: TGTGCCAGCAGCCAAGTAGGGGTGGGTCAGCCCCAGCATTTT.

This rearrangement joins TRBV27 to TRBJ2-5; maybe TRBD1 (5 bases). Germline V CDR1 and CDR2: MNHEY, SMNVEV (reference sequence). This CDR3 is built from 14 residues. Between the trimmed V and J ends, which lost 6 bases and 1 base, there was a span of 12 bases. For the CDR3, the DNA is TGTGCCAGCAGCCGAAGCAGGGTCCAAGAGACCCAGTACTTC. As protein: CASSRSRVQETQYF.